This T cell receptor (beta chain) was documented in a study of blood T cells in healthy people across ages. A second PCR of about 7 to 11 cycles used a sample-barcoded 5' primer and a J-beta primer mix. A single record per CDR3 protein comes from TCRdb applying MiXCR to the 5' RACE reads. Of around 870,000 distinct CDR3 sequences in the sample, 25% to 30% are singletons; the top ten hold 15% to 20%. Healthy Caucasian individuals from Russia aged about 6 to 90 served as donors. Trimming took 5 bases from V and 2 from J; bases not matched to a gene: 8. The CDR3 totals 15 residues. The germline gives CDR1 SEHNR, CDR2 FQNEAQ (reference sequence).

The rearrangement joins TRBV7-9 to TRBJ1-2; 7 nucleotides line up with TRBD1. The TCR was taken from a woman older than 75 in good health. The specimen was blood. The CDR3 DNA reads as TGTGCCAGCAGCGCTCCAGGGGGACGGAACTATGGCTACACCTTC. Translating gives CASSAPGGRNYGYTF.